This T cell receptor beta chain originates from a study of T cells in Graves' hyperthyroidism and ophthalmopathy. TCR beta CDR3 regions were amplified from RNA. HTBI primers were the set used in a first-round RT-PCR of the TCR CDR3. TCRdb re-called the multiplex PCR reads with MiXCR, one entry per CDR3 protein. Of 620,000 or so distinct CDR3 sequences in the sample, roughly 14% were seen once. Germline V CDR1 and CDR2: MDHEN, SYDVKM. The CDR3 consists of 16 residues. The V gene lost 3 bases and the J gene lost 0 bases, with 14 bases spanning the gap. The sample holds many counts of this clonotype. Its antigen is still unknown. General observations from the study: Before onset, by a median of approximately 5.9 months, the model predicted ophthalmopathy.

This receptor was identified in a woman between 45 and 60 years old with Graves' ophthalmopathy. The sample taken for sequencing was blood. V and J are TRBV28 and TRBJ1-1; D is ambiguous. CDR3 coding DNA: TGTGCCAGCAGTTTCCCGAATACAGTAATGAACACTGAAGCTTTCTTT. Its translation is CASSFPNTVMNTEAFF.